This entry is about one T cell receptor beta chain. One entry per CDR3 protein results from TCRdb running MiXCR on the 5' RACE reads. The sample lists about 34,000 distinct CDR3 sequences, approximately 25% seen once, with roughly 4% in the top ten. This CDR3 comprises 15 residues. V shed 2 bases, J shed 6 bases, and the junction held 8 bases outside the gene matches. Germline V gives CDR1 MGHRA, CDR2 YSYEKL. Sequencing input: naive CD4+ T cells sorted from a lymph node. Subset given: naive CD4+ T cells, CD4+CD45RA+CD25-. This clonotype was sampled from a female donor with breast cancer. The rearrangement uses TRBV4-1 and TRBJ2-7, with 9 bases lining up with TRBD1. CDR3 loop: CASSQPWTGESEQYF. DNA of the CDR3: TGCGCCAGCAGCCAACCATGGACAGGGGAATCCGAGCAGTACTTC.